The next 18 T cell receptor beta chains were all read from a single sample in a study of T-cell reconstitution after alpha-beta-depleted transplantation in children. For TCRbeta, the library was prepared with unique molecular identifiers. From the PCR reads, TCRdb called clonotypes with MiXCR, one entry per CDR3 protein. Here the sample spans roughly 670,000 distinct CDR3 sequences, around 13% being singletons. The specimen was PBMCs, collected before TCRalphabeta/CD19-depleted stem cell transplant. The source is a girl aged 2 to 10 with congenital amegakaryocytic thrombocytopenia, due to receive a stem cell transplant.

This chain joins TRBV5-5 and TRBJ2-1, with 9 bases that match TRBD2. The V gene end was trimmed by 4 bases and the J gene end by 0 bases; junction bases not matched to a gene: 5. CDR3 length: 16 amino acids. CDR1 and CDR2 (germline): SGHKS, YYEKEE (reference sequence). The CDR3: CASSLLAGDSYNEQFF. DNA for the CDR3: TGTGCCAGCAGCCTTTTAGCGGGGGACTCCTACAATGAGCAGTTCTTC.

The V call is TRBV20-1, the J call TRBJ2-5, with D possibly being TRBD2 (6 bases). CDR3 length: 14 residues. Trimming took off 2 bases at V and 5 bases at J, with 15 bases between the two ends. Per germline, CDR1 DFQATT and CDR2 SNEGSKA (reference sequence). CDR3 coding DNA: TGCAGTGCTAGAATCGCGGGAACGTGGGAGACCCAGTACTTC. The encoded protein is CSARIAGTWETQYF.

This CDR3 reads CASSLMIFTNEQYF. DNA of the CDR3: TGTGCCAGCAGTTTGATGATATTTACAAACGAGCAGTACTTC. V and J are TRBV28 and TRBJ2-7; D unresolved. CDR1 is MDHEN, CDR2 SYDVKM, per germline. Between the trimmed V and J ends, which lost 3 bases and 5 bases, there was a span of 14 bases. The CDR3 contains 14 residues.

This clonotype was detected many times. This chain connects TRBV7-6 to TRBJ2-3; possibly TRBD1 for D (6 bases). The germline CDR1 and CDR2 sequences are SGHVS and FNYEAQ. The CDR3 is 16 amino acids. Trimming removed 3 bases from V and 2 bases from J, with 15 bases in between. CDR3 sequence (DNA): TGTGCCAGCAGCTTGGACAGAGCAACGTACACAGATACGCAGTATTTT. This gives the protein CASSLDRATYTDTQYF.

The chain is built from TRBV11-2 and TRBJ2-7; 7 bases fit TRBD2. Germline V gene lookup returns CDR1 SGHAT and CDR2 FQNNGV. The CDR3 is 13 residues long. J was trimmed by 10 bases and V by 0 bases; bases with no gene match: 6. The CDR3 bases are TGTGCCAGCAGCTTAGAAGTTTGGGGGGGACAGTACTTC. Amino acids: CASSLEVWGGQYF.

This clonotype was counted at least ten times. The CDR3 loop is CASSLEQGINEQYF. The CDR3 coding sequence is TGTGCCAGCAGCTTGGAACAGGGTATAAACGAGCAGTACTTC. The chain combines TRBV7-2 with TRBJ2-7, with D possibly matching TRBD1 (6 bases). The germline V gene has CDR1 SGHTA and CDR2 FQGNSA. This CDR3 is built from 14 residues. With 3 bases removed from V and 5 bases from J, the gap between germline ends came to 14 bases.

This chain uses TRBV29-1 with TRBJ2-1; 14 nucleotides align to TRBD2. The germline gives CDR1 SQVTM, CDR2 ANQGSEA. CDR3 length: 22 residues. V shed 7 bases and J 2 bases; nucleotides not matched to a gene: 25. CDR3 in amino acids: CSGEGIPGLAGVLGRTYNEQFF. The DNA of the CDR3 is TGCAGCGGCGAGGGGATCCCGGGACTAGCGGGAGTTTTAGGAAGGACCTACAATGAGCAGTTCTTC.

This clonotype was detected ten times or more. This chain connects TRBV5-1 to TRBJ2-7; D may be TRBD2 (6 bases). The CDR3 loop spans 15 amino acids. The germline V gene encodes CDR1 SGHRS and CDR2 YFSETQ. Trimming shortened V by 4 bases and J by 0 bases, and 14 bases separated the two germline ends. The chain's CDR3 is CASSLIADSSYEQYF. The CDR3 nucleotides read TGCGCCAGCAGCCTAATAGCGGATAGCTCCTACGAGCAGTACTTC.

The chain's CDR3 is CASARTGGPYEQYF. DNA for the CDR3: TGCGCCAGCGCCAGAACGGGAGGGCCCTACGAGCAGTACTTC. V and J are TRBV5-1 and TRBJ2-7; TRBD2 agrees at 8 bases. Germline V gene data show CDR1 as SGHRS and CDR2 as YFSETQ. With V trimmed by 7 bases and J by 2 bases, 8 bases remained unmatched. This CDR3 is 14 amino acids long.

The CDR3 loop is CASSGLRLAGLETQYF. The CDR3 DNA follows: TGTGCCAGCAGTGGGTTAAGACTAGCGGGGCTCGAGACCCAGTACTTC. This chain connects TRBV25-1 to TRBJ2-5, with 11 bases aligning to TRBD2. V trimming: 4 bases; J trimming: 5 bases; junction bases outside the gene matches: 9. Germline values: CDR1 MGHDK, CDR2 SYGVNS. The CDR3 loop spans 16 amino acids.

The chain employs TRBV5-1 and TRBJ1-1, with 8 positions matching TRBD1. The CDR3 extends over 13 amino acids. After removal of 4 bases from V and 7 bases from J, the junction contained 6 bases not matched to a gene. Germline V gives CDR1 SGHRS, CDR2 YFSETQ. The CDR3 region is CASSVQGAGEAFF. For the CDR3, the DNA is TGCGCCAGCAGCGTTCAGGGGGCCGGTGAAGCTTTCTTT.

The chain recombines TRBV12-3 or TRBV12-4 with TRBJ2-7; the D is unclear. V lost 7 bases and J lost 0, with 19 bases in between. The CDR3 is 16 amino acids. The CDR3 spells CASITPERTGSYEQYF. CDR3 sequence (DNA): TGTGCCAGCATAACCCCGGAGAGAACCGGCTCCTACGAGCAGTACTTC.

This clonotype was recorded many times. V and J are TRBV25-1 and TRBJ2-7, with D hard to call. Trimming left V 3 bases short and J 2 bases short, with 11 bases between. The CDR3 has 14 amino acids. The germline V gene encodes CDR1 MGHDK and CDR2 SYGVNS. CDR3 coding DNA: TGTGCCAGCAGTGATCTGACTCCTACCTACGAGCAGTACTTC. Amino acid sequence: CASSDLTPTYEQYF.

This clonotype came up many times. The rearrangement uses TRBV11-2 and TRBJ2-1; no reliable D call. Trimming took off 4 bases at V and 8 bases at J, with 12 bases between the two ends. The CDR3 runs to 13 residues. In germline, CDR1 is SGHAT, CDR2 FQNNGV. In nucleotides, the CDR3 is TGTGCCAGCAGCTCGGACCATGGCGATGAGCAGTTCTTC. Protein sequence: CASSSDHGDEQFF.

DNA of the CDR3: TGTGCCAGCAGCTTATCATACTACAGGGGGCCGGATCAGCCCCAGCATTTT. Translation: CASSLSYYRGPDQPQHF. V gene TRBV7-2 combines with J gene TRBJ1-5; TRBD1 agrees at 9 bases. Germline V lookup: CDR1 SGHTA, CDR2 FQGNSA. V lost 2 bases to trimming and J lost 5 bases; unmatched junction nucleotides: 10. This CDR3 comprises 17 residues.

The rearrangement uses TRBV15 and TRBJ1-5, with D possibly matching TRBD1 (5 bases). From germline, CDR1 is LNHNV and CDR2 YYDKDF (reference sequence). Trimming took off 8 bases at V and 4 bases at J, with 12 bases between the two ends. The CDR3 spans 13 residues. The CDR3 sequence: CATPGRGNQPQHF. The CDR3 DNA reads TGTGCCACCCCTGGGAGGGGAAATCAGCCCCAGCATTTT.

This clonotype was recorded a few times. The V call is TRBV20-1, the J call TRBJ1-4, with a possible D match to TRBD1 (6 bases). The CDR3 runs 16 residues. In germline, CDR1 is DFQATT, CDR2 SNEGSKA (reference sequence). Trimming cost V 6 bases and J 1 base, with 18 bases left between them. The CDR3 region is CSAVKDQGLTNEKLFF. The CDR3 DNA follows: TGCAGTGCAGTAAAGGACCAGGGGCTAACTAATGAAAAACTGTTTTTT.

There are a few counts of this clonotype. V usage is TRBV7-6 and J usage is TRBJ1-2; 8 positions agree with TRBD1. CDR3 length: 15 residues. CDR1 and CDR2 from the germline V gene are SGHVS and FNYEAQ. Trimming cost V 3 bases and J 6 bases; bases outside gene matches: 9. The CDR3 spells CASSFDGTGDDGYTF. CDR3 nucleotides: TGTGCCAGCAGCTTCGACGGGACAGGTGATGATGGCTACACCTTC.